These 20 T cell receptor beta chains were sequenced from one sample in a study of blood T cell dynamics during melanoma immunotherapy (dated by TCRdb to 2020 to 2021). Library preparation was by the immunoSEQ multiplex PCR assay. In its TCRdb copy, this immuneACCESS table keeps in-frame sequences only and misses some clones. Where compared with another copy, unresolved V genes explain less than half of these, and the others have no known cause. In this sample the table shows roughly 900 clones, 88% of which occur a single time. The ten largest clones capture 9.5% to 13% of the sample. The time point label for this specimen denotes: week 3, after first cycle of checkpoint inhibitor. Sequenced material: cell-free DNA from blood, taken from a patient treated with checkpoint blockade. What this sample's cell subset or site label stands for: plasma cell-free DNA. These receptors came from a human donor with melanoma.

The rearrangement joins TRBV6-1 to TRBJ1-5, with a possible D match to TRBD1 (5 bases). The CDR3 length is 15 residues. Germline-derived CDR1 and CDR2 are MNHNS and SASEGT. Trimming removed 5 bases from V and 6 bases from J, with 17 bases in between. The CDR3 here is CASSQNWGVGQPQHF. CDR3 nucleotide sequence: TGTGCCAGCAGTCAGAATTGGGGGGTTGGTCAGCCCCAGCATTTT.

The V and J genes are TRBV7-8 and TRBJ2-1, with 7 bases lining up with TRBD1. The CDR3 extends over 14 amino acids. The V and J ends lost 1 base and 7 bases, in that order; junction bases with no gene match: 4. Germline CDR1 is SGHVS and CDR2 is FQNEAQ. The CDR3 nucleotides read TGTGCCAGCAGCTTAGTTAGCAGGGGGAATGAGCAGTTCTTC. It yields the protein CASSLVSRGNEQFF.

In DNA, the CDR3 is TGTGCCAGCAGTGCCCTTTTACCGGGACAGGGAGGTAACAATGAGCAGTTCTTC. The encoded protein is CASSALLPGQGGNNEQFF. The V call is TRBV6-1, the J call TRBJ2-1, with 9 positions matching TRBD1. The germline CDR1 and CDR2 sequences are MNHNS and SASEGT. The CDR3 runs 18 residues. Germline trimming cut 4 bases from V and 5 bases from J; bases unmatched to any gene: 15.

The rearrangement uses TRBV7-9 and TRBJ1-2, with D maybe TRBD1 (5 bases). CDR3 length equals 13 residues. CDR1 is SEHNR, CDR2 FQNEAQ, per germline (reference sequence). V lost 5 bases and J 8 bases, leaving 15 bases between the germline ends. CDR3 protein: CASSNLDSGGYTF. The CDR3 DNA is TGTGCCAGCAGCAACCTTGACAGCGGCGGCTACACCTTC.

This clone is a singleton in its sample. The CDR3 DNA reads TGTGCCAGCAGCTTAGAATTGGACAGGGGGCGAGTATACGAGCAGTACTTC. Translating gives CASSLELDRGRVYEQYF. The gene calls are TRBV7-9 and TRBJ2-7; 11 bases are a match to TRBD1. This CDR3 contains 17 residues. Germline V gene data show CDR1 as SEHNR and CDR2 as FQNEAQ (reference sequence). The junction had 9 bases not matched to a gene; V was cut back by 1 base and J by 4 bases.

J is TRBJ2-5 and V is TRBV11-2, with TRBD2 matching 13 bases. The ends lost 3 bases at V and 4 bases at J; junction bases unmatched: 5. In germline, CDR1 is SGHAT, CDR2 FQNNGV. This CDR3 comprises 16 residues. The CDR3 sequence is CASSLGLAGTGETQYF. As DNA, the CDR3 is TGTGCCAGCAGCTTGGGACTAGCGGGGACAGGAGAGACCCAGTACTTC.

This clone was found once. CDR3 DNA sequence: TGTGCCAGCAGCTTCGAGGGGCAGGGGGGAGAGACCCAGTACTTC. It codes for CASSFEGQGGETQYF. The J gene is TRBJ2-5, the V gene TRBV5-6; weak D call: TRBD1 (7 bases). The germline V gene encodes CDR1 SGHDT and CDR2 YYEEEE. The CDR3 contains 15 residues. The V and J ends lost 2 bases and 4 bases respectively, with 15 bases between them.

V is TRBV28 and J is TRBJ2-7; 8 nucleotides agree with TRBD1. Germline loops: CDR1 MDHEN, CDR2 SYDVKM. J gave up 0 bases and V 5 bases, and 3 bases lay outside the gene matches. This CDR3 contains 14 residues. CDR3 DNA: TGTGCCAGCAGTCCCAGGGGGCTCTCCTACGAGCAGTACTTC. Its translation is CASSPRGLSYEQYF. Using reference TRBV28 and TRBJ2-7 for the parts outside the CDR3, the full variable domain is DVKVTQSSRYLVKRTGEKVFLECVQDMDHENMFWYRQDPGLGLRLIYFSYDVKMKEKGDIPEGYSVSREKKERFSLILESASTNQTSMYLCASSPRGLSYEQYFGPGTRLTVT.

The chain employs TRBV4-2 and TRBJ2-5, with D perhaps matching TRBD2 (5 bases). The CDR3 contains 15 residues. Germline V gives CDR1 LGHNA, CDR2 YNFKEQ. V shed 4 bases and J shed 3 bases, with 15 bases lying between them. This CDR3 reads CASSREGPGKETQYF. As DNA, the CDR3 is TGTGCCAGCAGCCGCGAGGGTCCAGGAAAAGAGACCCAGTACTTC.

This clone was seen once. This chain connects TRBV5-1 to TRBJ1-1, with D possibly being TRBD1 (5 bases). Germline V gene data show CDR1 as SGHRS and CDR2 as YFSETQ. Deletions cut 0 bases from V and 0 bases from J, with 12 bases between. This CDR3 spans 16 amino acids. The DNA of the CDR3 is TGCGCCAGCAGCTTGGCCAGGGAGGGTATGAACACTGAAGCTTTCTTT. It specifies CASSLAREGMNTEAFF.

By frequency in the sample, this clone is large. The sample has other DNA sequences that encode this CDR3 too. The rearrangement links TRBV27 to TRBJ1-2; D is unresolved. Germline values: CDR1 MNHEY, CDR2 SMNVEV (reference sequence). The CDR3 covers 13 residues. Trimming shortened V by 3 bases and J by 2 bases, and 7 bases separated the two germline ends. Here the CDR3 DNA reads TGTGCCAGCAGTTTTGAAGGGAACTATGGCTACACCTTC. The encoded protein is CASSFEGNYGYTF.

The V call is TRBV10-3, the J call TRBJ2-5, with TRBD1 matching 11 bases. Matching the DNA end better, TRBJ2-7 makes the J call doubtful. The germline V gene encodes CDR1 ENHRY and CDR2 SYGVKD. This CDR3 has 15 amino acids. The CDR3: CAIRRGQGAPYEQYF. The CDR3, as DNA: TGTGCCATCAGGAGAGGACAGGGGGCCCCCTACGAGCAGTACTTC.

V is TRBV10-2 and J is TRBJ2-3, with a tentative D call TRBD2 (5 bases). V lost 7 bases, J lost 7 bases, and 18 bases lay in between. The CDR3 length is 14 residues. The germline V gene encodes CDR1 WSHSY and CDR2 SAAADI. The CDR3 DNA follows: TGCGCCAGCATGGGCACTAGTCGCTTTAATACGCAGTATTTT. This encodes CASMGTSRFNTQYF.

J is TRBJ1-2 and V is TRBV6-5, with D perhaps TRBD1 (5 bases). The CDR3 length is 14 residues. Germline CDR1 reads MNHEY; CDR2 reads SVGAGI. The V and J ends lost 4 bases and 6 bases respectively, with 15 bases between them. The CDR3 DNA follows: TGTGCCAGCAGTTCGCTTGGGACTGCGCATGGCTACACCTTC. Its translation: CASSSLGTAHGYTF.

J is TRBJ2-2 and V is TRBV7-3, with D unclear. Germline-derived CDR1 and CDR2 are SGHTA and FQGTGA. V lost 3 bases, J lost 4 bases, and 6 bases lay in between. This CDR3 contains 13 residues. The CDR3 sequence: CASSFSGTGELFF. The DNA of the CDR3 is TGTGCCAGCAGCTTTTCGGGCACCGGGGAGCTGTTTTTT.

This chain links TRBV4-3 with TRBJ2-3, with TRBD2 matching over 9 bases. V trimming: 4 bases; J trimming: 1 base; junction bases outside the gene matches: 3. This CDR3 is built from 15 residues. In germline, CDR1 is LGHNA, CDR2 YSLEER. The CDR3 loop is CASSPSGGRTDTQYF. The CDR3 coding sequence is TGCGCCAGCAGCCCGAGCGGGGGGCGCACAGATACGCAGTATTTT.

This chain connects TRBV11-2 to TRBJ1-5; D possibly corresponds to TRBD1 (6 bases). Trimming left V 4 bases short and J 3 bases short, with 10 bases between. Germline V gene data show CDR1 as SGHAT and CDR2 as FQNNGV. CDR3 length equals 14 residues. CDR3 in DNA: TGTGCCAGCAGCTCTGGACAGTTCAATCAGCCCCAGCATTTT. Translating gives CASSSGQFNQPQHF.

The chain couples TRBV2 to TRBJ2-7, with TRBD2 identical over 9 bases. The germline CDR1 and CDR2 sequences are SNHLY and FYNNEI. V lost 2 bases, J lost 0 bases, and 5 bases stayed unmatched. This CDR3 has 16 amino acids. CDR3 sequence: CASSEIAGVGSYEQYF. CDR3 sequence (DNA): TGTGCCAGCAGTGAAATAGCGGGAGTAGGCTCCTACGAGCAGTACTTC.

The chain employs TRBV6-5 and TRBJ2-2, with D possibly matching TRBD2 (6 bases). Deletions cut 11 bases from V and 3 bases from J, with 16 bases between. CDR1 is MNHEY, CDR2 SVGAGI, per germline. This CDR3 region has 14 residues. CDR3 loop: CAVAGRPDTGELFF. CDR3 nucleotide sequence: TGTGCCGTGGCGGGGCGGCCGGACACCGGGGAGCTGTTTTTT.

The chain employs TRBV4-3 and TRBJ1-2; 7 nucleotides match TRBD1. This CDR3 is 15 amino acids long. V was clipped by 2 bases and J by 8 bases; unmatched bases: 11. Germline V CDR1 and CDR2: LGHNA, YSLEER. The CDR3 bases are TGCGCCAGCAGCCAAACGTCCGGGACAGTGAGAGGCTACACCTTC. Protein: CASSQTSGTVRGYTF.